A selection of T cell receptor beta chains follows, all from one sample in a study of cytomegalovirus exposure and HLA in healthy donors. Method: immunoSEQ multiplex PCR; TCRdb's copy keeps in-frame clones and lacks some. The repertoire includes some 240,000 clones, over 65% of them detected once, and roughly 5.4% sits in the top ten. Sequenced sample: PBMCs. All receptors come from a woman aged 18 to 35 in good health and CMV-seronegative. The CDR3 runs from the conserved cysteine through the conserved F or W. A D gene is named only where the DNA matches it firmly. Only some rows state a clone size, as once, few, many or a class for expanded clones.

j_gene | v_gene | abundance | d_gene | CDR3nt | CDR3aa
TRBJ1-6 | TRBV28 | - | - | TGTGCCAGCAGTCGCGGGGGCTCCGATTCACCCCTCCACTTT | CASSRGGSDSPLHF
TRBJ2-2 | TRBV5-1 | - | - | TGCGCCAGCAGCTTGGCGGGAGTGAACACCGGGGAGCTGTTTTTT | CASSLAGVNTGELFF
TRBJ1-1 | TRBV7-9 | - | - | TGTGCCAGCAGCCAAACTCGTTTGAACACTGAAGCTTTCTTT | CASSQTRLNTEAFF
TRBJ1-1 | TRBV27 | - | - | TGTGCCAGCGGAGGGCGAACTGAAGCTTTCTTT | CASGGRTEAFF
TRBJ1-2 | TRBV27 | few | - | TGTGCCAGCAGTTTAGGTACAGGGAAGAACTATGGCTACACCTTC | CASSLGTGKNYGYTF
TRBJ2-7 | TRBV28 | - | - | TGTGCCAGCAGTTTAACGCTAGCGTATGAGCAGTACTTC | CASSLTLAYEQYF
TRBJ1-4 | TRBV28 | - | - | TGTGCCAGCAGTTTGGACAGCTTTGGTGGAATAGAAACTAATGAAAAACTGTTTTTT | CASSLDSFGGIETNEKLFF
TRBJ2-3 | TRBV2 | - | - | TGTGCCAGCAGTGGGAGTCTCGACCTGGGGAGTACGCAGTATTTT | CASSGSLDLGSTQYF
TRBJ2-1 | TRBV2 | - | TRBD1 | TGTGCCAGCAGTAGACAGGGGACGAACGACAATGAGCAGTTCTTC | CASSRQGTNDNEQFF
TRBJ2-3 | TRBV11-1 | - | TRBD1 | TGTGCCAGCAGCCTTGGCCCCGGACAGGGAAGCACAGATACGCAGTATTTT | CASSLGPGQGSTDTQYF
TRBJ2-1 | TRBV7-9 | - | TRBD2 | TGTGCCAGCAACCCTTCAGCGGGGTCCCCACACAATGAGCAGTTCTTC | CASNPSAGSPHNEQFF
TRBJ1-4 | TRBV9 | - | TRBD1 | TGTGCCAGCAGCGTAGGGTCGGGGACAGTCGGGACTGAAAAACTGTTTTTT | CASSVGSGTVGTEKLFF
TRBJ2-2 | TRBV30 | - | - | TGTGCCTGGAGAGCCCTAGGGGCCGGGGAGCTGTTTTTT | CAWRALGAGELFF
TRBJ1-4 | TRBV18 | once | - | TGTGCCAGCTCACCAGGGGTCAATCAGGGTGAAAAACTGTTTTTT | CASSPGVNQGEKLFF
TRBJ1-5 | TRBV15 | - | - | TGTGCCACCAGCAGAGATTGGGGACCCCAGCATTTT | CATSRDWGPQHF
TRBJ1-1 | TRBV9 | - | - | TGTGCCAGCAGCGCCGGACAGAGGCAAGCTTTCTTT | CASSAGQRQAFF
TRBJ2-7 | TRBV5-1 | - | - | TGCGCCAGCAGCTTGGCGTTGGGGGGAAGCGAGCAGTACTTC | CASSLALGGSEQYF
TRBJ2-3 | TRBV5-1 | - | TRBD2 | TGCGCCAGCAGCTTTAGCGGGAAGGAAAGCACAGATACGCAGTATTTT | CASSFSGKESTDTQYF
TRBJ1-2 | TRBV5-1 | - | - | TGCGCCAGCAGCCGAGGGGAGGGCTATGGCTACACCTTC | CASSRGEGYGYTF
TRBJ2-1 | TRBV29-1 | - | TRBD1 | TGCAGCGTTACCGACTCCGGGACAGGGGGAAACAATGAGCAGTTCTTC | CSVTDSGTGGNNEQFF
TRBJ2-6 | TRBV27 | - | - | TGTGCCAGCAGTTTATCCGGGGCCAACGTCCTGACTTTC | CASSLSGANVLTF
TRBJ2-1 | TRBV7-2 | - | - | TGTGCCACCCGACCGCGAGGGAGTGGAAGATTCTACAATGAGCAGTTCTTC | CATRPRGSGRFYNEQFF